The present T cell receptor beta chain was sequenced within a study of blood T cells in healthy people across ages. Study background: Template-switching capture recovered about one barcoded beta molecule per two T cells.

All donors came from Russia, were Caucasian and healthy, and spanned ages about 6 to 90. Per sample, extraction of total RNA gave at least 5.5 micrograms in every case. The authors ran a second PCR of 7 to 11 cycles using a sample-barcoded 5' primer and a J-beta primer mix. MiXCR, applied by TCRdb to the 5' RACE reads, yields one record per CDR3 protein. The sample has approximately 2,000,000 distinct CDR3 sequences, more than 35% seen once; the top ten hold 23%. With 1 base removed from V and 5 bases from J, the gap between germline ends came to 12 bases. Germline CDR1 LGHNA, CDR2 YSLEER. CDR3 length: 15 amino acids.

This TCR derives from a human donor in good health. The V call is TRBV4-3, the J call TRBJ2-1; possible D gene TRBD1, 6 bases. The sequenced material came from blood. This CDR3 is CASSQGTGIDNEQFF. In DNA form, the CDR3 reads TGCGCCAGCAGCCAAGGAACAGGGATCGACAATGAGCAGTTCTTC.